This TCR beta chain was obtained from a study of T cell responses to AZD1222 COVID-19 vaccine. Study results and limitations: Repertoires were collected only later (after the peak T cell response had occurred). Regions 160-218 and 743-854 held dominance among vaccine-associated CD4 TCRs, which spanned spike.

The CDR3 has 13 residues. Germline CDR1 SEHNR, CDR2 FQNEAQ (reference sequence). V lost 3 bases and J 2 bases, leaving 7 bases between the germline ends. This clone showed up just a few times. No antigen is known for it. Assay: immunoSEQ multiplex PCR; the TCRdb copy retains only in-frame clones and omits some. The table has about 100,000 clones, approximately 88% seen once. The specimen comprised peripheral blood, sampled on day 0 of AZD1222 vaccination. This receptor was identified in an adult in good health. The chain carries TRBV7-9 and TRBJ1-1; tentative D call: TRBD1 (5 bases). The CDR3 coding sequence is TGTGCCAGCAGCTTCCAGGGAAACACTGAAGCTTTCTTT. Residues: CASSFQGNTEAFF.